These 10 T cell receptor beta chains share one sample of origin, sequenced in a study of T cell responses to AZD1222 COVID-19 vaccine. The table came from immunoSEQ multiplex PCR; TCRdb's copy has only in-frame clones and leaves some out. The sample has roughly 150,000 clones, roughly nine tenths seen once; the top ten hold over 6%. Sample: peripheral blood, taken after recovery from COVID-19. The receptors stem from an adult who had recovered from COVID-19.

The CDR3 region has the DNA TGTGCCAGTAGTATAGCCAGGGACAGGGGATGGACCTACAATGAGCAGTTCTTC. It encodes CASSIARDRGWTYNEQFF. The chain has TRBV19 and TRBJ2-1; 10 positions match TRBD1. The CDR3 has 18 amino acids. Germline V CDR1 and CDR2: LNHDA, SQIVND (reference sequence). The trim removed 1 base at V and 2 bases at J, leaving 8 bases unmatched.

The chain uses TRBV5-6 and TRBJ1-6, with a tentative D call TRBD1 (6 bases). The germline gives CDR1 SGHDT, CDR2 YYEEEE. With 3 bases removed from V and 9 bases from J, the gap between germline ends came to 7 bases. The CDR3 is 12 amino acids. The CDR3 DNA follows: TGTGCCAGCAGCTACAGGGCTTCACCCCTCCACTTT. This translates into CASSYRASPLHF.

The rearrangement uses TRBV6-1 and TRBJ2-7; the D is unclear. CDR3 length: 13 residues. CDR1 is MNHNS, CDR2 SASEGT, per germline. V was clipped by 2 bases and J by 2 bases, with 7 bases between them. The CDR3 loop is CASSEPLPYEQYF. DNA of the CDR3: TGTGCCAGCAGTGAACCCCTTCCCTACGAGCAGTACTTC.

The chain carries TRBV19 and TRBJ1-5; TRBD1 matches at 10 bases. This CDR3 has 13 amino acids. The germline gives CDR1 LNHDA, CDR2 SQIVND (reference sequence). The trim removed 11 bases at V and 7 bases at J, leaving 8 bases unmatched. The CDR3 region has the DNA TGTGCCTCCGGGACAGGGGAAAGACAGCCCCAGCATTTT. This gives the protein CASGTGERQPQHF.

The V and J genes are TRBV5-8 and TRBJ1-2, with a weak D call TRBD1 (5 bases). The CDR3 sequence is 13 residues long. Germline CDR1 and CDR2: SGHTS and YDEGEE. V shed 1 base and J shed 6 bases, with 10 bases lying between them. This CDR3 reads CASSLLGRDGYTF. Written as DNA, the CDR3 is TGTGCCAGCAGCTTGTTGGGCAGGGATGGCTACACCTTC.

The V gene is TRBV5-1, the J gene TRBJ1-6; 9 positions agree with TRBD1. With 3 bases clipped from V and 9 bases from J, the junction kept 1 base outside the gene matches. In germline, CDR1 is SGHRS, CDR2 YFSETQ. The length of the CDR3 is 13 residues. This CDR3 is CASSWGQGSPLHF. The CDR3 nucleotides read TGCGCCAGCAGCTGGGGACAGGGTTCACCCCTCCACTTT.

The V call is TRBV7-2, the J call TRBJ2-7, with 9 bases fitting TRBD1. J gave up 5 bases and V 4 bases, and 6 bases lay outside the gene matches. Germline V CDR1 and CDR2: SGHTA, FQGNSA. The CDR3 loop spans 14 amino acids. The CDR3 sequence: CASSSRTGVHEQYF. CDR3 sequence (DNA): TGTGCCAGCAGCTCAAGGACAGGGGTGCACGAGCAGTACTTC.

The V and J genes are TRBV14 and TRBJ2-2; no reliable D call. The germline gives CDR1 SGHDN, CDR2 FVKESK. The CDR3 length is 13 residues. V lost 1 base and J 7 bases, leaving 7 bases between the germline ends. The CDR3: CASSQGYYGELFF. CDR3 nucleotides: TGTGCCAGCAGCCAAGGGTACTACGGGGAGCTGTTTTTT. The full variable domain, rest sourced from reference TRBV14 and TRBJ2-2, is EAGVTQFPSHSVIEKGQTVTLRCDPISGHDNLYWYRRVMGKEIKFLLHFVKESKQDESGMPNNRFLAERTGGTYSTLKVQPAELEDSGVYFCASSQGYYGELFFGEGSRLTVL.

In this sample, this clone turned up a few times. V gene TRBV4-3 combines with J gene TRBJ1-1; 9 bases match TRBD1. Germline V gene lookup returns CDR1 LGHNA and CDR2 YSLEER. The junction had 9 bases not matched to a gene; V was cut back by 6 bases and J by 7 bases. The CDR3 loop spans 14 amino acids. In DNA form, the CDR3 reads TGCGCCAGCAGTTACAGGGGGCGTTTAATTGAAGCTTTCTTT. Protein: CASSYRGRLIEAFF.

This chain connects TRBV27 to TRBJ2-7; the D is unclear. The CDR3 sequence is 13 residues long. CDR1 is MNHEY, CDR2 SMNVEV, per germline (reference sequence). V was clipped by 7 bases and J by 7 bases, with 17 bases between them. In nucleotides, the CDR3 is TGTGCCAGCAAACCACACGATTTGATGGAGCAGTACTTC. This encodes CASKPHDLMEQYF.